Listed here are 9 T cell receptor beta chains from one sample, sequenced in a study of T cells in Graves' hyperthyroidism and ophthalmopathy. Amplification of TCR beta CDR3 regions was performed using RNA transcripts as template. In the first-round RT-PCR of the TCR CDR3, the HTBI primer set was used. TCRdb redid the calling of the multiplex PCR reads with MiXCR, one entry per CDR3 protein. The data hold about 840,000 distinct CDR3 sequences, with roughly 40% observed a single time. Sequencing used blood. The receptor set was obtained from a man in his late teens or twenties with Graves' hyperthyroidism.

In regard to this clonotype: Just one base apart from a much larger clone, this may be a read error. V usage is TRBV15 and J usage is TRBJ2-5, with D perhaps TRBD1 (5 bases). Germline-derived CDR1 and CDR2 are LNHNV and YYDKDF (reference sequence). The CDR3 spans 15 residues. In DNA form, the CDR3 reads TGTGTCACCAGCAGAGATCTTGGCAGGGCAGAGACCCAGTACTTC. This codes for CVTSRDLGRAETQYF.

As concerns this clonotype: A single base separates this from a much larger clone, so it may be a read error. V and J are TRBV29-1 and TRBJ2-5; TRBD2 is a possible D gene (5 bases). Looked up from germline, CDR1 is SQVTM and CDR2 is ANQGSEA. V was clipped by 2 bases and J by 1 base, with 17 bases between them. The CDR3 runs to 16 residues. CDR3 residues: CSVEHVTSGFQETQYF. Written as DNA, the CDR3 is TGCAGCGTTGAACATGTGACTTCGGGATTCCAAGAGACCCAGTACTTC.

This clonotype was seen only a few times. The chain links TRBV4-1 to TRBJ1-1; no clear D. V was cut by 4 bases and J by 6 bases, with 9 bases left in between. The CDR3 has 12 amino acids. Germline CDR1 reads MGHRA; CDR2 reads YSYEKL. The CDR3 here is CASSPFGSEAFF. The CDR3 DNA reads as TGCGCCAGCAGCCCCTTCGGCTCTGAAGCTTTCTTT.

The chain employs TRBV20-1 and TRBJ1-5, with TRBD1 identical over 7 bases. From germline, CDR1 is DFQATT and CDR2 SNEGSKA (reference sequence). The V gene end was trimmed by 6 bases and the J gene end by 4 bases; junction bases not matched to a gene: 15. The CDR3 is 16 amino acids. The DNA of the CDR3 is TGCAGTGCCAGCAGCGAACAGGGGTCGAGGAATCAGCCCCAGCATTTT. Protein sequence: CSASSEQGSRNQPQHF.

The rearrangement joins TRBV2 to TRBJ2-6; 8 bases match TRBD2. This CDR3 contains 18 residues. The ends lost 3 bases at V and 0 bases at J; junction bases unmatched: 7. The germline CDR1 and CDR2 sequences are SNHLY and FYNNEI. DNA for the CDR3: TGTGCCAGCAGTGAGGGACTAGATGACTACTCTGGGGCCAACGTCCTGACTTTC. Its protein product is CASSEGLDDYSGANVLTF.

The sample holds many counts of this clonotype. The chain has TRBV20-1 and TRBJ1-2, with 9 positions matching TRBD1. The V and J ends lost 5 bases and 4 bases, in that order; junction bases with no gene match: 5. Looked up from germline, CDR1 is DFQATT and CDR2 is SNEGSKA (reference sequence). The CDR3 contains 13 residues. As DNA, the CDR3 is TGCAGTGCTTCCGGGACAGGGCTCTATGGCTACACCTTC. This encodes CSASGTGLYGYTF.

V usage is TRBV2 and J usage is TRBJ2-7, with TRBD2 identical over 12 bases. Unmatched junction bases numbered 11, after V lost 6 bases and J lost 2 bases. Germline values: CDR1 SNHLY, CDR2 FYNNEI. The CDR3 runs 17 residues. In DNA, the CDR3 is TGTGCCAGCAGACCCCCGGGACTAGCGGGTGAGACCTACGAGCAGTACTTC. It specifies CASRPPGLAGETYEQYF. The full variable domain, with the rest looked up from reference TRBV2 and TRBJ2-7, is EPEVTQTPSHQVTQMGQEVILRCVPISNHLYFYWYRQILGQKVEFLVSFYNNEISEKSEIFDDQFSVERPDGSNFTLKIRSTKLEDSAMYFCASRPPGLAGETYEQYFGPGTRLTVT.

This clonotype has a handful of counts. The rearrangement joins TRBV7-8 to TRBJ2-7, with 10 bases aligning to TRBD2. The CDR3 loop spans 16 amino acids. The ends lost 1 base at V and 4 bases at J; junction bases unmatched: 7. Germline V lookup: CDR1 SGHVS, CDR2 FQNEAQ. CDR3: CASSLGASGRAYEQYF. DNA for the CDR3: TGTGCCAGCAGCTTAGGGGCTAGCGGGAGAGCGTACGAGCAGTACTTC.

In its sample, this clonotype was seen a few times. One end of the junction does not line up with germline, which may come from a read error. The DNA of the CDR3 is TGTGCCAGCAGCTCGGGACGTGAAAGCATATTT. As protein: CASSSGRESIF. The chain couples TRBV7-9 to TRBJ1-1; D is possibly TRBD1 (5 bases). Germline lookup yields CDR1 SEHNR and CDR2 FQNEAQ (reference sequence). The length of the CDR3 is 11 residues.